This entry lists 3 T cell receptor beta chains sequenced from one sample in a study of cytomegalovirus exposure and HLA in healthy donors. The PCR made use of 60 Vbeta and 13 Jbeta primers. The repertoire was sequenced with immunoSEQ multiplex PCR; TCRdb's copy has only in-frame clones and lacks some. The sample lists about 93,000 clones, roughly 79% seen once, with around 0.63% in the top ten. The sample consisted of PBMCs. The receptors shown here come from a man aged 30 to 45 in good health and CMV-seronegative.

This chain links TRBV4-1 with TRBJ2-5, with a possible D match to TRBD1 (5 bases). V gave up 0 bases and J gave up 1 base, with 15 bases separating them. The CDR3 totals 17 residues. Germline CDR1 reads MGHRA; CDR2 reads YSYEKL. The CDR3 spells CASSQEVQGGPQETQYF. The DNA of the CDR3 is TGCGCCAGCAGCCAAGAGGTCCAGGGCGGCCCCCAAGAGACCCAGTACTTC.

The chain combines TRBV7-9 with TRBJ2-2, with TRBD2 as a possible D gene (5 bases). This CDR3 contains 13 residues. V shed 2 bases and J shed 7 bases, with 8 bases lying between them. The germline V gene has CDR1 SEHNR and CDR2 FQNEAQ (reference sequence). DNA for the CDR3: TGTGCCAGCAGCTTATACGGGATCGGGGAGCTGTTTTTT. Its translation is CASSLYGIGELFF.

The J gene is TRBJ1-1, the V gene TRBV5-6; D is unclear. V lost 2 bases to trimming and J lost 5 bases, with 10 bases between them. CDR3 length: 13 residues. Germline loops: CDR1 SGHDT, CDR2 YYEEEE. CDR3 protein: CASSFGRGTEAFF. Written as DNA, the CDR3 is TGTGCCAGCAGCTTCGGCCGGGGTACTGAAGCTTTCTTT.